This passage covers 4 T cell receptor beta chains from one sample sequenced in a study of CXCR3-negative and CXCR3-positive naive CD8 T cells. UMI-tagged TRB cDNA libraries were built via 5' RACE. One entry per CDR3 protein, without DNA, is what TCRdb gives after re-calling the 5' RACE reads. The sample table sets out about 62,000 distinct CDR3 sequences. The sample was naive CXCR3- CD8+ T cells from blood. Indicated subset: CD45RO-CCR7+CD27+CD95- naive CD8+ T cells lacking CXCR3 (TNR3-). The receptors stem from a human donor in good health. Some clones in this sample may be carry-over from other donors' samples.

The chain employs TRBV11-1 and TRBJ1-5; TCRdb picks TRBD1, but there is no DNA to check that call. CDR3 size: 13 residues. Per germline, CDR1 SGHAT and CDR2 FQDESV (reference sequence). This CDR3 is CASSPGTNQPQHF.

The CDR3 sequence: CASTPGQYFRNEQFF. V is TRBV6-2 or TRBV6-3 and J is TRBJ2-1; with no DNA, the TCRdb D assignment of TRBD1 cannot be verified. Germline V CDR1 and CDR2: MNHEY, SVGEGT. The CDR3 runs 15 residues.

The J gene is TRBJ2-1, the V gene TRBV7-3; the D call of TRBD2 rests on TCRdb alone, since no DNA is present to check it. The length of the CDR3 is 14 residues. Germline V gene sequence: CDR1 SGHTA, CDR2 FQGTGA. The CDR3 loop is CASSSGLAGDEQFF. Complete variable domain (other parts from reference TRBV7-3 and TRBJ2-1): GAGVSQTPSNKVTEKGKYVELRCDPISGHTALYWYRQSLGQGPEFLIYFQGTGAADDSGLPNDRFFAVRPEGSVSTLKIQRTERGDSAVYLCASSSGLAGDEQFFGPGTRLTVL.

This CDR3 reads CSVVGTGDSGANVLTF. The chain joins TRBV29-1 to TRBJ2-6; the TRBD1 assignment by TCRdb is unverifiable without DNA. This CDR3 contains 16 residues. Germline loops: CDR1 SQVTM, CDR2 ANQGSEA.